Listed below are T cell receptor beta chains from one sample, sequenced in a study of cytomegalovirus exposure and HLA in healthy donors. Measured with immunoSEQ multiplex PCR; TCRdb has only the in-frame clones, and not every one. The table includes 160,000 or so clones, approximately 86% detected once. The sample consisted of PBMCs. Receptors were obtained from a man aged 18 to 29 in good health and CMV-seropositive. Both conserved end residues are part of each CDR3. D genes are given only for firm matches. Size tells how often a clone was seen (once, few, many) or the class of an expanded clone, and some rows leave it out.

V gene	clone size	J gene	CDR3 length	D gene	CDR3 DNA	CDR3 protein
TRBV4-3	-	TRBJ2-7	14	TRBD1	TGCGCCAGCAGCCAAGAGCAGGGGGCGGTCGAGCAGTACTTC	CASSQEQGAVEQYF
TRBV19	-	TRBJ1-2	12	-	TGTGCCAGTAGTCGGTTCGGCTATGGCTACACCTTC	CASSRFGYGYTF
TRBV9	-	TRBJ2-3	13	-	TGTGCCAGCAGCGAAGGCGGATTGGATACGCAGTATTTT	CASSEGGLDTQYF
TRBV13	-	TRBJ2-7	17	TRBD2	TGTGCCAGCAGCCCCCGGCGGGGGGGACAAAACCCCTACGAGCAGTACTTC	CASSPRRGGQNPYEQYF
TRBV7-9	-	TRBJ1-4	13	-	TGTGCCAGCTCCGGGAGTGTTGATGAAAAACTGTTTTTT	CASSGSVDEKLFF
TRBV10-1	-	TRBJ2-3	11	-	TGCGCCAGCAGTGACGTCGATACGCAGTATTTT	CASSDVDTQYF
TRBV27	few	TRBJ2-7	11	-	TGTGCCAGCAGTTCCCTATACGAGCAGTACTTC	CASSSLYEQYF
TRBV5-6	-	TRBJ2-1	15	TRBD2	TGTGCCAGCAGCTTCGGACTAGCGGTATACAATGAGCAGTTCTTC	CASSFGLAVYNEQFF
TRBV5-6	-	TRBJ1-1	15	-	TGTGCCAGCGGTTACAGGGCCCTCATGAACACTGAAGCTTTCTTT	CASGYRALMNTEAFF
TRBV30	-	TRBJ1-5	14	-	TGTGCCTGGAGCGCTTTAACAGCAAATCAGCCCCAGCATTTT	CAWSALTANQPQHF
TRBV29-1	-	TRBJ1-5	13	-	TGCAGCGTTAATCAGGGCAGAGGCCAGCCCCAGCATTTT	CSVNQGRGQPQHF